This is a list of T cell receptor beta chains from one sample in a study of monozygotic twins with inflammatory bowel disease. Reanalyzing the 5' RACE reads, TCRdb keeps one entry per CDR3 protein, without DNA. The sample totals 200,000 to 250,000 distinct CDR3 sequences; its top ten clones hold roughly 8%. The sequencing sample was made of blood. The receptors derive from a human donor with ulcerative colitis or Crohn's disease, or a healthy co-twin of an affected twin (not recorded which). CDR3s include the opening cysteine and the closing phenylalanine or tryptophan. Fields, in order: J gene, V gene, CDR3 protein.

>TRBJ1-1|TRBV19
CASSPRSETEAFF
>TRBJ1-4|TRBV5-6
CASSLGEEKLFF
>TRBJ1-5|TRBV19
CASRTEFNSNQPQHF
>TRBJ2-3|TRBV9
CASRRGDGVTDTQYF
>TRBJ2-3|TRBV19
CASSIRREGTQYF
>TRBJ1-2|TRBV30
CAWSVQGAYGYTF
>TRBJ1-5|TRBV3-1
CASSQEGQINQPQHF
>TRBJ2-4|TRBV5-1
CASSLRTSWENIQYF
>TRBJ1-4|TRBV6-2/TRBV6-3
CASQQPGLIVEKLFF
>TRBJ2-5|TRBV7-2
CASSPEPVETQYF
>TRBJ2-5|TRBV7-7
CASSLTEQETQYF
>TRBJ1-1|TRBV12-3/TRBV12-4
CASSLNRGGAEAFF
>TRBJ1-1|TRBV5-1
CASSLRSWNTEAFF
>TRBJ2-3|TRBV15
CATSSGTASSTDTQYF
>TRBJ1-3|TRBV7-2
CASSPQGLSGNTIYF
>TRBJ1-5|TRBV6-6
CASREKNQPQHF
>TRBJ2-7|TRBV20-1
CSANRDISYEQYF
>TRBJ2-4|TRBV12-3/TRBV12-4
CASSDPGQLIAKNIQYF
>TRBJ2-4|TRBV5-1
CASSLGAGVVDMQYF
>TRBJ2-3|TRBV5-1
CASSLGEDTQYF
>TRBJ1-2|TRBV6-5
CASSSGGQGSHGYTF
>TRBJ1-4|TRBV7-2
CASSLRPASNEKLFF
>TRBJ2-1|TRBV11-2
CASSSSGGGYNEQFF
>TRBJ1-1|TRBV30
CAWRGGVNHAGTGENTEAFF
>TRBJ2-1|TRBV24-1
CATSGRSDNEQFF
>TRBJ2-7|TRBV7-2
CASSLKTGADYEQYF
>TRBJ1-2|TRBV12-3/TRBV12-4
CASSPGFNYGYTF
>TRBJ2-5|TRBV10-3
CAISEFGPGQRYQETQYF
>TRBJ2-3|TRBV5-4
CASSRDILRTDTQYF
>TRBJ1-3|TRBV7-9
CASSLQISGNTIYF
>TRBJ2-3|TRBV5-1
CASSPTSQGAGNTQYF
>TRBJ1-3|TRBV5-5
CASSPYALSGNTIYF
>TRBJ2-3|TRBV12-5
CASGLVGSPATDTQYF
>TRBJ2-1|TRBV3-1
CASSQVSGGVYNEQFF
>TRBJ1-1|TRBV11-2
CASSLKGTTEAFF
>TRBJ1-1|TRBV7-2
CASSLEQMNTEAFF
>TRBJ2-4|TRBV7-2
CASSVLGVDGKNIQYF
>TRBJ2-7|TRBV20-1
CSASHQKGTYEQYF
>TRBJ2-5|TRBV20-1
CSASEATQETQYF
>TRBJ2-5|TRBV10-3
CAISDTQETQYF
>TRBJ1-2|TRBV29-1
CSAGQGNGYTF
>TRBJ2-3|TRBV5-1
CASSLSGGIDTQYF
>TRBJ2-1|TRBV27
CASSSPVAGQGYEQFF
>TRBJ2-7|TRBV15
CATKTSLGSYEQYF
>TRBJ1-5|TRBV19
CASSKAGQGGNQPQHF
>TRBJ2-1|TRBV5-1
CASSLAPPGNEQFF
>TRBJ1-1|TRBV5-1
CASSLNGIGTEAFF
>TRBJ2-1|TRBV12-3/TRBV12-4
CASSLTSGFYNEQFF
>TRBJ2-3|TRBV11-2
CASSLGVAGGVTDTQYF
>TRBJ2-6|TRBV2
CASSEEGRGSLTF
>TRBJ2-7|TRBV7-2
CASSLVAGGDYEQYF
>TRBJ2-2|TRBV12-3/TRBV12-4
CASSWGQGTVGGLFF
>TRBJ2-2|TRBV5-1
CASSMVNTGELFF
>TRBJ2-5|TRBV7-2
CASASLLGGRQTQYF